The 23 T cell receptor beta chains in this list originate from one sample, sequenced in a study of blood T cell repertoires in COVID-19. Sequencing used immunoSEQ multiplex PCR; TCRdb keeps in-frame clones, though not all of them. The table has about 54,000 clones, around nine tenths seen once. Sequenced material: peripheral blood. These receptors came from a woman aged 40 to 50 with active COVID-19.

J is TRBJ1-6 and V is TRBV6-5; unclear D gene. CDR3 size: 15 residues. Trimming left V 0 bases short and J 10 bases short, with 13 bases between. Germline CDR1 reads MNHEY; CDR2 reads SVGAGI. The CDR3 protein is CASSYSAEAGSPLHF. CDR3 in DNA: TGTGCCAGCAGTTACTCGGCGGAGGCAGGATCACCCCTCCACTTT.

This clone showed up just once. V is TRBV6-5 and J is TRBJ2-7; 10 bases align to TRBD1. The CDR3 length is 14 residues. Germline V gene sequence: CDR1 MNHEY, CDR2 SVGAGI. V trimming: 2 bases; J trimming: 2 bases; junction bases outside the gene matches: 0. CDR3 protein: CASSYGTGAYEQYF. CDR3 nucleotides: TGTGCCAGCAGTTACGGGACAGGGGCCTACGAGCAGTACTTC.

CDR3 in amino acids: CAISEEPSGAVRSTQYF. The CDR3, as DNA: TGTGCCATCAGTGAGGAGCCTAGCGGAGCCGTTCGGTCTACGCAGTATTTT. This chain connects TRBV10-3 to TRBJ2-3, with 7 bases lining up with TRBD2. The CDR3 is 17 residues long. The V and J ends lost 2 bases and 8 bases, in that order; junction bases with no gene match: 16. CDR1 is ENHRY, CDR2 SYGVKD, per germline.

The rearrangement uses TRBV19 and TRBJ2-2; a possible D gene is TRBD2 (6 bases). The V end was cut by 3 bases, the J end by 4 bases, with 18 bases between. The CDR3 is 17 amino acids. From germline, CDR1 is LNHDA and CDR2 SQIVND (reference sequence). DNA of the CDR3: TGTGCCAGTAGTATTGGGCGGGGAAAAGTGCGCACCGGGGAGCTGTTTTTT. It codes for CASSIGRGKVRTGELFF.

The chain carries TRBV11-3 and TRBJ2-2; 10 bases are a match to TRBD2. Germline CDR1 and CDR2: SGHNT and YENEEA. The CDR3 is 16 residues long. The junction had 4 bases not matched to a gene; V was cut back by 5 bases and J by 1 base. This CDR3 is CASSAASGGNTGELFF. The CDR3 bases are TGTGCCAGCAGCGCCGCTAGCGGGGGGAACACCGGGGAGCTGTTTTTT.

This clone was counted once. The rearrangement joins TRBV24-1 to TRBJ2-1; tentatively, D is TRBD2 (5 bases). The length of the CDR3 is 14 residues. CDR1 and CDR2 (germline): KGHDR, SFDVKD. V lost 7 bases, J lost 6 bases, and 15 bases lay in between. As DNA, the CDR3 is TGTGCCACCAGGCTGATGAGCGGACCCAATGAGCAGTTCTTC. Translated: CATRLMSGPNEQFF.

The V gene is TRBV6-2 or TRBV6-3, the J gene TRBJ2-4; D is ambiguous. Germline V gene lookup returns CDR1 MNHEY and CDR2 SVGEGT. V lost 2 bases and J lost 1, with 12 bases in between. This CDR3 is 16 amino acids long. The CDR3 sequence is CASSYQRLSAKNIQYF. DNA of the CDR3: TGTGCCAGCAGTTACCAGCGATTGTCTGCCAAAAACATTCAGTACTTC.

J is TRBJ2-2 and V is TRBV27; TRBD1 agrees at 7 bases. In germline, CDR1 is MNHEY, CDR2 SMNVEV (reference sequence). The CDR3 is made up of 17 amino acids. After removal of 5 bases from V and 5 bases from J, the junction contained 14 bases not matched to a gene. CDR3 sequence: CASSQRQGWERTGELFF. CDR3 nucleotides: TGTGCCAGCAGTCAACGACAGGGATGGGAACGAACCGGGGAGCTGTTTTTT.

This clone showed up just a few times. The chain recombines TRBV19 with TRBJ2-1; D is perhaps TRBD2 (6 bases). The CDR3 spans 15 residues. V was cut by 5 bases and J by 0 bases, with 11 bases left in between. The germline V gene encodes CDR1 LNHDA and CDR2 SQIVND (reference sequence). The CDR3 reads CASSPSGDSYNEQFF. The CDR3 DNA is TGTGCCAGTAGTCCCTCGGGGGACTCCTACAATGAGCAGTTCTTC.

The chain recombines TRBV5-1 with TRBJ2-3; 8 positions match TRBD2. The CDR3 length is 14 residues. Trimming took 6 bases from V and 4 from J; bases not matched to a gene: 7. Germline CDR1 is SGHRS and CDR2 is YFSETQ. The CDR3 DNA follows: TGCGCCAGCAAGGTCGGGGGGGCTCCAGATACGCAGTATTTT. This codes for CASKVGGAPDTQYF.

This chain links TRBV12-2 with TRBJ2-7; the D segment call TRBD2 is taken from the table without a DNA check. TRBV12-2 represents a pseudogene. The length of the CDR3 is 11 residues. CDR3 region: CASRLDRFRYF. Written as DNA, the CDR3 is TGTGCAAGTCGCTTAGACCGATTTAGGTACTTC.

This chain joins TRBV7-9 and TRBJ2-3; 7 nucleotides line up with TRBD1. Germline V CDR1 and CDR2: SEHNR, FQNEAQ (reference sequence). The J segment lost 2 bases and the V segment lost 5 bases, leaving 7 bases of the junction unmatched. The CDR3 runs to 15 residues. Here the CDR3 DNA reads TGTGCCAGCAGCGCGCGACAGGGTATCACAGATACGCAGTATTTT. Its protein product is CASSARQGITDTQYF.

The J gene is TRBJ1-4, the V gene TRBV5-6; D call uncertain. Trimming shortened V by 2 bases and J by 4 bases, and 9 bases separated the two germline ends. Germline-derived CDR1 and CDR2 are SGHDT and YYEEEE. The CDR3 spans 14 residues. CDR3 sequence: CASSFGSDNEKLFF. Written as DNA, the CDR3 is TGTGCCAGCAGCTTTGGCAGCGATAATGAAAAACTGTTTTTT. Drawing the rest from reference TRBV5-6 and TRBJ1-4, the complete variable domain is DAGVTQSPTHLIKTRGQQVTLRCSPKSGHDTVSWYQQALGQGPQFIFQYYEEEERQRGNFPDRFSGHQFPNYSSELNVNALLLGDSALYLCASSFGSDNEKLFFGSGTQLSVL.

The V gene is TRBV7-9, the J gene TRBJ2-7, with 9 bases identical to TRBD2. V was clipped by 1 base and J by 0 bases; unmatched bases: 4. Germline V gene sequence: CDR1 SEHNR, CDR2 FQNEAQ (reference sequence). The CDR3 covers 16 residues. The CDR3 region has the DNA TGTGCCAGCAGCTTAGAAAAGCGGGGGGCCTCCTACGAGCAGTACTTC. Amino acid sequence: CASSLEKRGASYEQYF.

The CDR3 region has the DNA TGTGCCAGCGGACAGGAATCCTACGAGCAGTACTTC. Translated, it gives CASGQESYEQYF. J is TRBJ2-7 and V is TRBV6-6, with 7 bases identical to TRBD1. The V and J ends lost 8 bases and 1 base, in that order; junction bases with no gene match: 2. Germline V gene sequence: CDR1 MNHNY, CDR2 SVGAGI (reference sequence). This CDR3 has 12 amino acids.

The CDR3 sequence: CASSTRGLARNKDNEQFF. The CDR3 DNA reads TGTGCCAGTAGTACCCGAGGACTAGCGAGGAATAAAGACAATGAGCAGTTCTTC. The rearrangement uses TRBV19 and TRBJ2-1; the match to TRBD2 covers 9 bases. This CDR3 contains 18 residues. J gave up 5 bases and V 4 bases, and 15 bases lay outside the gene matches. Germline assignment: CDR1 LNHDA and CDR2 SQIVND (reference sequence).

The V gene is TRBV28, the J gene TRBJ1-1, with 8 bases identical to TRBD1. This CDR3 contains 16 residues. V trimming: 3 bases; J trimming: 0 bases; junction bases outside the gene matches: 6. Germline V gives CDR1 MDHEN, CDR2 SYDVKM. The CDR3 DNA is TGTGCCAGCAGTTTCTCCGGGACAGGTGTGAACACTGAAGCTTTCTTT. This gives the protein CASSFSGTGVNTEAFF.

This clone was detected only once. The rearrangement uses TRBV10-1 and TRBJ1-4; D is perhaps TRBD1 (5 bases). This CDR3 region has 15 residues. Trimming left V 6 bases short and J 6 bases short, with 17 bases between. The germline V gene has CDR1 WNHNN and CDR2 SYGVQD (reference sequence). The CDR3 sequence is CASSGGSGLDEKLFF. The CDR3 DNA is TGCGCCAGCAGCGGCGGCTCAGGGTTGGATGAAAAACTGTTTTTT.

As DNA, the CDR3 is TGTGCCAGCAGTCCCCGACAGACCGGGGAGCTGTTTTTT. Translation gives CASSPRQTGELFF. The genes are TRBV2 and TRBJ2-2; tentatively, D is TRBD1 (5 bases). The length of the CDR3 is 13 residues. CDR1 and CDR2 (germline): SNHLY, FYNNEI. The ends were cut back, 5 bases at V and 5 bases at J, with 9 bases in the middle.

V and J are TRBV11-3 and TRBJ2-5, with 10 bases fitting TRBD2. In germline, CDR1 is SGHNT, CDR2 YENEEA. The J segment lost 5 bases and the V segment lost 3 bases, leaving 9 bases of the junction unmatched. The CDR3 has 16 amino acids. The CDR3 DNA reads TGTGCCAGCAGCTTTGGGGGAGCGGGGGGGCAGGAGACCCAGTACTTC. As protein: CASSFGGAGGQETQYF.

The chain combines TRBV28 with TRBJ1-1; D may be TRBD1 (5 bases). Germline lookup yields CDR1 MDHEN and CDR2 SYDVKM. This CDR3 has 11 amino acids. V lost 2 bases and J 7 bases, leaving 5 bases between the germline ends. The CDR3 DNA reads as TGTGCCAGCAGTTTAAGGGGTGAAGCTTTCTTT. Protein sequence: CASSLRGEAFF. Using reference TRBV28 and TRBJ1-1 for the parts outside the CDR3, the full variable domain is DVKVTQSSRYLVKRTGEKVFLECVQDMDHENMFWYRQDPGLGLRLIYFSYDVKMKEKGDIPEGYSVSREKKERFSLILESASTNQTSMYLCASSLRGEAFFGQGTRLTVV.

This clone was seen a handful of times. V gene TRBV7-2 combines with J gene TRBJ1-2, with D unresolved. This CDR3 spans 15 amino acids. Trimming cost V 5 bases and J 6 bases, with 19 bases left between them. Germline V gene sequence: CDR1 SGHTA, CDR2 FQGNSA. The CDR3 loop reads CASSIRQSVTHGYTF. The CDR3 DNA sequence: TGTGCCAGCAGCATTAGACAATCAGTAACCCATGGCTACACCTTC. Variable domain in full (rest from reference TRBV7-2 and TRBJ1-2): GAGVSQSPSNKVTEKGKDVELRCDPISGHTALYWYRQSLGQGLEFLIYFQGNSAPDKSGLPSDRFSAERTGGSVSTLTIQRTQQEDSAVYLCASSIRQSVTHGYTFGSGTRLTVV.

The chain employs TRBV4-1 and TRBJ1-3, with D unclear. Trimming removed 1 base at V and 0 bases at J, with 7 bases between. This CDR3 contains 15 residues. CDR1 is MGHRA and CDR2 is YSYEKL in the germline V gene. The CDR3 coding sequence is TGCGCCAGCAGCCAAGGACTGAACTCTGGAAACACCATATATTTT. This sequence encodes CASSQGLNSGNTIYF.